This T cell receptor beta chain derives from a study of preoperative IRX-2 immunotherapy in early breast cancer (dated by TCRdb to between 2018 and 2020). According to the study, the label for this sample's treatment or condition signals: preoperative locoregional IRX-2 cytokine immunotherapy. The samples were obtained from a phase Ib study in which preoperative, locoregional IRX-2 cytokine immunotherapy intended to prime immune responses was tested. The donors were early-stage breast cancer patients who were given IRX-2 prior to surgery. In regard to this clone: Its antigen is still unknown. No per-base quality is available; no much larger clone lies one base away.

Library preparation was by the immunoSEQ multiplex PCR assay. TCRdb limited this immuneACCESS table to in-frame rearrangements with V and J called. A share of clones is missing; checked studies link under half to unresolved V genes, and the rest is unexplained. Within this sample are under 3,500 clones, with 65% to 85% of them counted one time only. The top ten clonotypes cover about 8.2% of the sample. The junction shows trimming of 8 bases on V and 5 bases on J, plus 12 bases between the germline ends. The cysteine opens and the phenylalanine closes a CDR3 of 12 amino acids. CDR3 DNA only is kept here, 36 bases in frame from base 1. Taken from the germline V gene, the CDR1 and CDR2 loops are MNHGY and SAAAGT.

The material sequenced was tumor tissue, taken after IRX-2 immunotherapy. The rearranged segments are TRBV6-8 and TRBJ1-1, with the identity of the D gene unclear. The clonotype originates from a human donor with breast cancer. The CDR3 has the sequence CASVSRVTEAFF. The sequenced DNA is TGTGCCAGCGTTTCGAGGGTTACTGAAGCTTTCTTT.